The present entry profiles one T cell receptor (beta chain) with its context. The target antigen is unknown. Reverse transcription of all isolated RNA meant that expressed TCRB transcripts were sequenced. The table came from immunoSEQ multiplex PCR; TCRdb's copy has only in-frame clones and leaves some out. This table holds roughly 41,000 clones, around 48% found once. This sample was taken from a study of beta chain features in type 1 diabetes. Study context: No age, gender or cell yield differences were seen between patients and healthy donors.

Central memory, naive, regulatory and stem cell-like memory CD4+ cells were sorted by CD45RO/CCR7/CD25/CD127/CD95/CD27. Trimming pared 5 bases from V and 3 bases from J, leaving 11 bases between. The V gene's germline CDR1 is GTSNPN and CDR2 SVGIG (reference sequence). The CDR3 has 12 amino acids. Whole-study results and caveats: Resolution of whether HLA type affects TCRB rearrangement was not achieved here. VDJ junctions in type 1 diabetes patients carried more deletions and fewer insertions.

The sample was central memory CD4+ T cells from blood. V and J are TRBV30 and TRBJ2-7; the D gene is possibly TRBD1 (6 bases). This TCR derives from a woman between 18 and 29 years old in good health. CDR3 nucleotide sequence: TGTGCCTGGGACCGGGACAACTACGAGCAGTACTTC. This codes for CAWDRDNYEQYF.